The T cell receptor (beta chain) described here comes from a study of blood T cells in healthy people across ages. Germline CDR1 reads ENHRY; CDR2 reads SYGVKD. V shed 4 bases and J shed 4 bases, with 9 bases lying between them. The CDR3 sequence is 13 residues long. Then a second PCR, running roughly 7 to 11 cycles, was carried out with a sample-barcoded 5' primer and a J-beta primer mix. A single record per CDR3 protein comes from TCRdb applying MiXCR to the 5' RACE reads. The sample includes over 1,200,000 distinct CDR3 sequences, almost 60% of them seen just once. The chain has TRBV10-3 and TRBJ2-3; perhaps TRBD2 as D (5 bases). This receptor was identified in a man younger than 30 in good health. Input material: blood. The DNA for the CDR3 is TGTGCCATCAGTGCCCCCGGGGCAGATACGCAGTATTTT. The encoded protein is CAISAPGADTQYF.